The T cell receptor (beta chain) under discussion was sequenced for a study of Graves' ophthalmopathy and Graves' hyperthyroidism. Study as a whole: There was a collection of peripheral blood at initial diagnosis, before any treatment.

CDR1 and CDR2 (germline): LNHDA, SQIVND (reference sequence). This CDR3 comprises 17 residues. Trimming removed 7 bases from V and 6 bases from J; junction bases left unmatched: 16. This clonotype appeared many times. Beta-chain TCR CDR3 regions were amplified from RNA transcripts. Investigators did first-round RT-PCR with HTBI primers, then second-round multiplex PCR. TCRdb used MiXCR to reprocess the multiplex PCR reads, holding one entry per CDR3 protein. The data hold roughly 300,000 distinct CDR3 sequences, with about a sixth observed a single time. This TCR came from an adult man with Graves' ophthalmopathy. Sequences were obtained from peripheral blood. The rearrangement uses TRBV19 and TRBJ2-7; TRBD1 matches at 12 bases. The CDR3 sequence: CASIPTAGQGATGEQYF. CDR3 bases: TGTGCCAGTATCCCTACCGCGGGACAGGGGGCAACTGGCGAGCAGTACTTC.